This TCR beta chain emerged from a study of PD-L1 blockade in urothelial cancer. As for the study in general: Blood was tested 3 weeks (second dose) and 6 weeks into treatment.

TCRdb keeps only in-frame clones here, not all; method: immunoSEQ multiplex PCR. The sample records 25,000 to 40,000 clones, 75% to 85% being singletons. The CDR3 is made up of 13 amino acids. V lost 1 base, J lost 7 bases, and 2 bases stayed unmatched. The V gene's germline CDR1 is SGHRS and CDR2 YFSETQ. V is TRBV5-1 and J is TRBJ1-1, with 9 bases lining up with TRBD1. The material sequenced was PBMCs, taken around atezolizumab (anti-PD-L1) treatment. This receptor was taken from a man aged 60 to 69 with urothelial cancer. As DNA, the CDR3 is TGCGCCAGCAGCTTGTTGGACAGGGGTGAAGCTTTCTTT. The encoded protein is CASSLLDRGEAFF.